This TCR beta chain was documented in a study of T cells expressing NK-cell markers. On this clonotype itself: What it binds is unknown.

The CDR3 sequence is 15 residues long. Germline loops: CDR1 LGHDT, CDR2 YNNKEL (reference sequence). TCRdb reprocessed the 5' RACE reads and keeps a single row for each CDR3 protein, giving no DNA. Seen in this sample are about half a million distinct CDR3 sequences; the ten most common clones hold over 1.3%. Study-wide findings and caveats: Expanded NKG2C+ T cell clones had unclear HCMV specificity.

The clonotype originates from a woman aged 45 to 65 in good health. The specimen was blood T cells: a sorted CD56 or NKG2C T cell subset, CD4+ or CD8+ T cells, or bulk PBMC T cells (not recorded which). The chain is built from TRBV3-1 and TRBJ1-1. The CDR3 protein is CASSQDRPLGAEAFF.